This TCR beta chain is drawn from a study of blood T cell repertoires in COVID-19. About the research overall: The origin of the acute and convalescent COVID-19 samples was the United States, Italy and Spain. PBMCs, B-cell-depleted T cells, or T cells provided the cDNA or gDNA that made up the material.

The germline V gene has CDR1 SGHTA and CDR2 FQGNSA. The junction had 6 bases not matched to a gene; V was cut back by 4 bases and J by 4 bases. CDR3 size: 14 residues. Per the study methods: From reference gene primer amplification, estimates of nucleated cell counts were derived. The repertoire was sequenced with immunoSEQ multiplex PCR; TCRdb's copy has only in-frame clones and lacks some. That table is the source of V, J and clone size, and D and trimming were worked out from the DNA. The data contain fewer than 250,000 clones, 83% of them singletons. The TCR sequence derives from a woman in her 40s with active or convalescent COVID-19. Sequences were obtained from peripheral blood. The rearrangement joins TRBV7-2 to TRBJ2-7; TRBD1 agrees at 8 bases. The CDR3 protein is CASSSQGVKYEQYF. The DNA of the CDR3 is TGTGCCAGCAGCTCACAGGGGGTCAAGTACGAGCAGTACTTC.